The clone carrying this T cell receptor beta chain was seen once. Antigen unknown. These data come from a study of graft-versus-host responses after intestinal transplantation. In the study overall: Recipients had multivisceral, liver-intestinal, or isolated intestinal transplants.

Sequenced by immunoSEQ multiplex PCR; TCRdb stores in-frame clones only, minus some. The sample has about 89,000 clones; 85% to 95% are singletons. This CDR3 region has 16 residues. Looked up from germline, CDR1 is MDHEN and CDR2 is SYDVKM. Trimming removed 3 bases from V and 7 bases from J, with 16 bases in between. The sequencing here drew on unstimulated CD4+ T cells sorted from spleen or lymph node cells, taken before transplant. The receptor's source is a human donor who was the organ donor for an intestinal transplant. V and J are TRBV28 and TRBJ1-6; D remains unclear. Here the CDR3 DNA reads TGTGCCAGCAGTTTCGGGCGGGGATGGGAGAATTCACCCCTCCACTTT. Translated: CASSFGRGWENSPLHF.